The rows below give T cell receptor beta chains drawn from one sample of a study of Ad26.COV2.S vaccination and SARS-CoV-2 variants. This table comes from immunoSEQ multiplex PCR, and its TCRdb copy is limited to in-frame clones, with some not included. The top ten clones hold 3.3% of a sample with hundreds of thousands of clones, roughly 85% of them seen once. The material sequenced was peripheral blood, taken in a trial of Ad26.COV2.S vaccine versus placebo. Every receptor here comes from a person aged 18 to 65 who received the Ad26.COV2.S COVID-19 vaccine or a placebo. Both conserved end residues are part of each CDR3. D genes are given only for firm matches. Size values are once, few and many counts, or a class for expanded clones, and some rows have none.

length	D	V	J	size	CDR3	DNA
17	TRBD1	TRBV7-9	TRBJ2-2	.	CASSRSSGQGATGELFF	TGTGCCAGCAGCCGCTCATCGGGACAGGGGGCAACCGGGGAGCTGTTTTTT
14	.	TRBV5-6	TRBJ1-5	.	CASSLESGAQPQHF	TGTGCCAGCAGCTTGGAGTCAGGGGCCCAGCCCCAGCATTTT
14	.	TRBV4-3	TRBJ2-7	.	CASSQGGRGYEQYF	TGCGCCAGCAGCCAAGGGGGCAGGGGCTACGAGCAGTACTTC
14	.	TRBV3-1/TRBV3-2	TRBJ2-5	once	CASSPWTGRETQYF	TGTGCCAGCAGCCCTTGGACGGGGCGAGAGACCCAGTACTTC
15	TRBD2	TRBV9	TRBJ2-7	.	CASSVTAGSSYEQYF	TGTGCCAGCAGCGTTACAGCGGGGTCCTCCTACGAGCAGTACTTC
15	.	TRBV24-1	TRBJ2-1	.	CATSDRPDSYNEQFF	TGTGCCACCAGTGATCGTCCGGACAGCTACAATGAGCAGTTCTTC
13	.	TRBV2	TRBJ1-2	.	CASRNYRYYGYTF	TGTGCCAGCAGGAACTATAGGTACTATGGCTACACCTTC
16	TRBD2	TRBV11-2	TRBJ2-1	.	CASSLEGREDYNEQFF	TGTGCCAGCAGCTTAGAGGGGCGGGAGGATTACAATGAGCAGTTCTTC
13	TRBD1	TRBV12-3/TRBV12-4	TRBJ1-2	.	CASSRQGHYGYTF	TGTGCCAGCAGTCGACAGGGACACTATGGCTACACCTTC
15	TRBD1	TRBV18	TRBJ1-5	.	CASSRDRLSNQPQHF	TGTGCCAGCTCAAGGGACAGGCTTAGCAATCAGCCCCAGCATTTT
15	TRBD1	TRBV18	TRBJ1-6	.	CASSPGTGETSPLHF	TGTGCCAGCTCACCAGGGACAGGGGAGACTTCACCCCTCCACTTT
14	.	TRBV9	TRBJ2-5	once	CASSVQQSSETQYF	TGTGCCAGCAGCGTACAACAGTCCTCAGAGACCCAGTACTTC
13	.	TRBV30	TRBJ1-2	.	CAWSVGDYYGYTF	TGTGCCTGGAGTGTAGGTGATTACTATGGCTACACCTTC
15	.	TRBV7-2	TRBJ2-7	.	CASSPVFGQNYEQYF	TGTGCCAGCAGCCCCGTATTTGGACAGAACTACGAGCAGTACTTC
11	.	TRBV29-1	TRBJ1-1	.	CSVGTGLGAFF	TGCAGCGTTGGAACAGGGCTGGGAGCTTTCTTT
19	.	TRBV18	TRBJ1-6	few	CASSPEKASRWGYNSPLHF	TGTGCCAGCTCACCAGAGAAAGCCTCCAGATGGGGCTATAATTCACCCCTCCACTTT
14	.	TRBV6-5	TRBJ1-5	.	CASSPFLGNQPQHF	TGTGCCAGCAGCCCGTTTCTCGGCAATCAGCCCCAGCATTTT
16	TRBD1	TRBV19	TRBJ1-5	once	CASSPQGARSNQPQHF	TGTGCCAGTAGCCCACAGGGGGCAAGGTCCAATCAGCCCCAGCATTTT
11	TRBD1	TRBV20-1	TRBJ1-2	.	CSARPGGRYTF	TGCAGTGCTAGGCCAGGGGGCCGCTACACCTTC
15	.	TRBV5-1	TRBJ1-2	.	CASSPSAGADYGYTF	TGCGCCAGCAGCCCGAGTGCTGGGGCTGACTATGGCTACACCTTC
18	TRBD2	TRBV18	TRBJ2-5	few	CASSPRFRSSGSRETQYF	TGTGCCAGCTCACCACGATTTAGGTCCAGCGGGAGTAGAGAGACCCAGTACTTC
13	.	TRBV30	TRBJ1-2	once	CAWSVPFNYGYTF	TGTGCCTGGAGTGTCCCCTTTAACTATGGCTACACCTTC
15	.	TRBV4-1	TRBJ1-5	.	CASGPALSGNQPQHF	TGCGCCAGCGGCCCTGCCCTGTCGGGCAATCAGCCCCAGCATTTT
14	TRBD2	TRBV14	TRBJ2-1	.	CASMRLAGVSEQFF	TGTGCCAGCATGAGACTAGCGGGAGTTAGTGAGCAGTTCTTC
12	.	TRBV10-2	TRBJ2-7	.	CARRPGSNEQYF	TGCGCCAGGCGGCCAGGGAGCAATGAGCAGTACTTC
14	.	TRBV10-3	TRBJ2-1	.	CAISESAGSNEQFF	TGTGCCATCAGTGAGTCGGCGGGGAGCAATGAGCAGTTCTTC
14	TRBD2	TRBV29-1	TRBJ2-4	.	CSVVRASGRLIQYF	TGCAGCGTTGTCCGGGCTAGCGGGAGGCTCATTCAGTACTTC
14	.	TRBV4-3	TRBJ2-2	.	CASSHGDNTGELFF	TGCGCCAGCAGCCATGGGGATAACACCGGGGAGCTGTTTTTT
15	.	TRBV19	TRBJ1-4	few	CASSIDRSTNEKLFF	TGTGCCAGTAGTATAGACAGATCAACTAATGAAAAACTGTTTTTT
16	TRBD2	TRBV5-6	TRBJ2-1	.	CASSLSREGRGNEQFF	TGTGCCAGCAGCTTGTCACGGGAGGGCCGCGGTAATGAGCAGTTCTTC
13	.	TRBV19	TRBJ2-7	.	CASSSGDTYEQYF	TGTGCCAGCAGTTCCGGGGATACCTACGAGCAGTACTTC
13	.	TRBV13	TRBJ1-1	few	CASSYTVNTEAFF	TGTGCCAGCAGCTATACAGTGAACACTGAAGCTTTCTTT
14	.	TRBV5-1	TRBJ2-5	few	CASSPGTAQETQYF	TGCGCCAGCAGCCCAGGGACGGCTCAAGAGACCCAGTACTTC
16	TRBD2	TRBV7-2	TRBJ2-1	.	CASSQPFGRGINEQFF	TGTGCCAGCAGCCAACCCTTCGGGAGGGGGATCAATGAGCAGTTCTTC
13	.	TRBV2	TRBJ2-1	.	CASSGQRGYEQFF	TGTGCCAGCAGTGGGCAACGGGGGTATGAGCAGTTCTTC
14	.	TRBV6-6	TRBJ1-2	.	CASSYYGGVNGYTF	TGTGCCAGCAGTTACTACGGGGGAGTAAATGGCTACACCTTC
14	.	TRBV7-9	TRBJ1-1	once	CASSLSPMNTEAFF	TGTGCCAGCAGCTTATCACCCATGAACACTGAAGCTTTCTTT